This T cell receptor (beta chain) came from a study of chemoradiotherapy in HPV16-positive cancers. Across the whole study: Candidate HPV-specific T-cell clones and common TCR motifs came from functional assays in a couple of HPV16-positive patients. Notes on the study in general: Candidate HPV-specific clones and E7-related TCR motifs grew in tumor during treatment.

Samples were taken several times over chemoradiotherapy. To note about this clone: Its antigen remains unidentified.

Sequencing was performed with immunoSEQ multiplex PCR; in TCRdb, only in-frame clones are kept and a portion is missing. This sample has just under 40,000 clones, with more than 75% found just once. CDR3 length: 15 amino acids. Between the trimmed V and J ends, which lost 0 bases and 0 bases, there was a span of 7 bases. The germline CDR1 and CDR2 sequences are SGHRS and YFSETQ. The chain uses TRBV5-1 and TRBJ1-3; D gene uncertain. This TCR came from a human donor with HPV-associated anogenital cancer. This sample comprised blood, obtained from a patient who underwent chemoradiotherapy. This CDR3 reads CASSLDGNSGNTIYF. In DNA, the CDR3 is TGCGCCAGCAGCTTGGATGGAAACTCTGGAAACACCATATATTTT.